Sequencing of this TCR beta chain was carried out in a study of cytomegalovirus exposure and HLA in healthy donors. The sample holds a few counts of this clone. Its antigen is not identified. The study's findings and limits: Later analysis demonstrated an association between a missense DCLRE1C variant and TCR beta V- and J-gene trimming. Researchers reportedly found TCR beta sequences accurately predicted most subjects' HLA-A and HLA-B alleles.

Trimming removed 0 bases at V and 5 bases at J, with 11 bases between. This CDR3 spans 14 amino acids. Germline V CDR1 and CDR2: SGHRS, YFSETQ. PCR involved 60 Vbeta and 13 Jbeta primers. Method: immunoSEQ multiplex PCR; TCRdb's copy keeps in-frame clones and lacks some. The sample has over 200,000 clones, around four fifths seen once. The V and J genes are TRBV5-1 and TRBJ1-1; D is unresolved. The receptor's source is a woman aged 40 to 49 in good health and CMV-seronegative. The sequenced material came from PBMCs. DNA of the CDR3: TGCGCCAGCAGCTTGGATCTGGAGAATACTGAAGCTTTCTTT. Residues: CASSLDLENTEAFF.